Presented here are 20 T cell receptor beta chains from one specimen sequenced in a study of blood T cell repertoires in COVID-19. Here immunoSEQ multiplex PCR was the method, and the copy in TCRdb shows in-frame clones only, minus some. The sample gives fewer than 250,000 clones, approximately 85% of which show up once; approximately 4.5% is in the top ten. Sequencing was performed on peripheral blood. Source of these receptors: a woman in her 70s with acute or convalescent COVID-19.

The CDR3, as DNA: TGTGCCAGTAGCCTAGCGTCACAGGGGATCCTCTACGAGCAGTACTTC. Its translation is CASSLASQGILYEQYF. The gene calls are TRBV19 and TRBJ2-7; tentatively, D is TRBD1 (7 bases). The CDR3 runs to 16 residues. V was cut by 6 bases and J by 3 bases, with 21 bases left in between. Germline CDR1 and CDR2: LNHDA and SQIVND (reference sequence).

This clone has just one count. The rearrangement links TRBV4-3 to TRBJ2-1; 10 nucleotides line up with TRBD2. The trim removed 0 bases at V and 9 bases at J, leaving 8 bases unmatched. This CDR3 is built from 16 residues. Germline V CDR1 and CDR2: LGHNA, YSLEER. The CDR3 is CASSQERTSGLSEQFF. Written as DNA, the CDR3 is TGCGCCAGCAGCCAAGAAAGGACTAGCGGTTTGAGTGAGCAGTTCTTC.

The chain joins TRBV6-1 to TRBJ2-4; D perhaps matches TRBD2 (6 bases). This CDR3 has 14 amino acids. Germline V CDR1 and CDR2: MNHNS, SASEGT. V shed 5 bases and J shed 0 bases, with 8 bases lying between them. CDR3 protein: CASSRGLAKNIQYF. The CDR3 DNA follows: TGTGCCAGCAGTCGGGGACTAGCCAAAAACATTCAGTACTTC.

The gene calls are TRBV7-2 and TRBJ2-6, with TRBD1 matching 8 bases. Germline V gene data show CDR1 as SGHTA and CDR2 as FQGNSA. V lost 4 bases and J lost 2; bases outside the gene matches: 1. The CDR3 loop spans 15 amino acids. The chain's CDR3 is CASSSGQAGANVLTF. CDR3 coding DNA: TGTGCCAGCAGCTCGGGACAGGCTGGGGCCAACGTCCTGACTTTC.

The chain combines TRBV14 with TRBJ1-3; weak D call: TRBD1 (5 bases). V was trimmed by 0 bases and J by 0 bases, leaving 12 bases between them. In germline, CDR1 is SGHDN, CDR2 FVKESK. This CDR3 has 17 residues. The CDR3 is CASSQEQARFSGNTIYF. The DNA for the CDR3 is TGTGCCAGCAGCCAAGAACAGGCCAGATTCTCTGGAAACACCATATATTTT.

V usage is TRBV5-1 and J usage is TRBJ1-2; no reliable D call. This CDR3 comprises 12 residues. The V end lost 4 bases, the J end lost 4 bases, and 8 bases lay between the germline ends. The V gene's germline CDR1 is SGHRS and CDR2 YFSETQ. The CDR3 region is CASSLNSYGYTF. The CDR3 nucleotides are TGCGCCAGCAGCCTAAACTCCTATGGCTACACCTTC.

The V and J genes are TRBV5-1 and TRBJ2-3; TRBD1 matches at 11 bases. J gave up 4 bases and V 4 bases, and 5 bases lay outside the gene matches. The CDR3 spans 15 residues. CDR1 is SGHRS, CDR2 YFSETQ, per germline. The CDR3 DNA sequence: TGCGCCAGCAGCGGGAGGGGACAGGGGGCAGATACGCAGTATTTT. Translation: CASSGRGQGADTQYF.

The chain uses TRBV5-4 and TRBJ1-1; 9 bases fit TRBD1. Germline V gene lookup returns CDR1 SGHNT and CDR2 YYREEE (reference sequence). This CDR3 has 13 residues. The ends lost 5 bases at V and 6 bases at J; junction bases unmatched: 5. CDR3 residues: CASSWDRAAEAFF. The CDR3 DNA sequence: TGTGCCAGCAGTTGGGACAGGGCCGCTGAAGCTTTCTTT.

The chain couples TRBV5-1 to TRBJ2-7, with D tentatively TRBD1 (5 bases). The CDR3 sequence is 13 residues long. Deletions cut 4 bases from V and 3 bases from J, with 11 bases between. Germline V gene data show CDR1 as SGHRS and CDR2 as YFSETQ. The CDR3 region is CASSPDTIYEQYF. The CDR3 coding sequence is TGCGCCAGCAGCCCGGACACGATCTACGAGCAGTACTTC. The full variable domain, in which reference TRBV5-1 and TRBJ2-7 provide the parts outside the CDR3, is KAGVTQTPRYLIKTRGQQVTLSCSPISGHRSVSWYQQTPGQGLQFLFEYFSETQRNKGNFPGRFSGRQFSNSRSEMNVSTLELGDSALYLCASSPDTIYEQYFGPGTRLTVT.

This chain uses TRBV12-3 or TRBV12-4 with TRBJ1-1; possibly TRBD1 for D (5 bases). V was trimmed by 6 bases and J by 1 base, leaving 9 bases between them. The CDR3 runs 13 residues. The CDR3 here is CASRTEPNTEAFF. The CDR3 DNA follows: TGTGCCAGCAGGACAGAGCCGAACACTGAAGCTTTCTTT.

The V call is TRBV10-3, the J call TRBJ1-2; 8 bases are a match to TRBD1. The V and J ends lost 0 bases and 6 bases, in that order; junction bases with no gene match: 6. Germline V lookup: CDR1 ENHRY, CDR2 SYGVKD. The length of the CDR3 is 15 residues. The CDR3 DNA follows: TGTGCCATCAGTGAGTCGCGCAGGGGGCCTGATGGCTACACCTTC. Its protein product is CAISESRRGPDGYTF.

The rearrangement uses TRBV9 and TRBJ1-2; the D is unclear. Trimming took 3 bases from V and 7 from J, leaving 10 bases between them. CDR3 length: 12 amino acids. Per germline, CDR1 SGDLS and CDR2 YYNGEE. DNA for the CDR3: TGTGCCAGCAGCGAGCGGACCAGTGGCTACACCTTC. Translated: CASSERTSGYTF.

V usage is TRBV28 and J usage is TRBJ2-7; TRBD2 matches 10 bases. This CDR3 is 16 amino acids long. Looked up from germline, CDR1 is MDHEN and CDR2 is SYDVKM. Trimming cost V 6 bases and J 2 bases; bases outside gene matches: 10. The CDR3, as DNA: TGTGCCAGCAGCCCCTCCGGGACTAGCGTACCCTACGAGCAGTACTTC. It codes for CASSPSGTSVPYEQYF.

The chain joins TRBV5-1 to TRBJ2-3, with TRBD1 matching over 9 bases. CDR1 is SGHRS and CDR2 is YFSETQ in the germline V gene. Losses at the gene ends were 0 bases for V and 1 base for J; bases not matched to a gene: 12. The CDR3 covers 19 residues. The DNA for the CDR3 is TGCGCCAGCAGCTTGGAAGGGACAGGGAGAAGGGTGGGCACAGATACGCAGTATTTT. Amino acids: CASSLEGTGRRVGTDTQYF.

V usage is TRBV2 and J usage is TRBJ1-3; TRBD1 might be the D (5 bases). Trimming removed 7 bases from V and 0 bases from J, with 19 bases in between. The CDR3 extends over 17 amino acids. In germline, CDR1 is SNHLY, CDR2 FYNNEI. CDR3 residues: CASNGRTQGRSGNTIYF. The DNA of the CDR3 is TGTGCCAGCAACGGTCGAACTCAGGGCCGCTCTGGAAACACCATATATTTT.

This clone appeared a single time. The CDR3 DNA reads TGTGCCAGCAGCTTAGGAGGGGGTGCCAACTATGGCTACACCTTC. It yields the protein CASSLGGGANYGYTF. The chain has TRBV7-9 and TRBJ1-2; perhaps TRBD1 as D (6 bases). V was clipped by 1 base and J by 2 bases, with 11 bases between them. The CDR3 spans 15 residues. CDR1 and CDR2 (germline): SEHNR, FQNEAQ (reference sequence).

V usage is TRBV7-6 and J usage is TRBJ2-3, with TRBD1 matching over 7 bases. J was trimmed by 4 bases and V by 1 base; bases with no gene match: 8. This CDR3 is 16 amino acids long. Germline V gives CDR1 SGHVS, CDR2 FNYEAQ. This CDR3 is CASSLVTGTVPDTQYF. The DNA of the CDR3 is TGTGCCAGCAGCTTAGTTACCGGGACAGTCCCAGATACGCAGTATTTT.

In this sample, this clone turned up once. V usage is TRBV7-8 and J usage is TRBJ2-7, with D maybe TRBD1 (6 bases). Per germline, CDR1 SGHVS and CDR2 FQNEAQ. Trimming took 5 bases from V and 6 from J, leaving 20 bases between them. The CDR3 contains 15 residues. The CDR3 is CASSHRDKNAIEQYF. The CDR3 DNA reads as TGTGCCAGCAGCCACCGGGACAAGAACGCCATCGAGCAGTACTTC.

The chain recombines TRBV6-5 with TRBJ2-3; D perhaps matches TRBD1 (5 bases). V lost 5 bases, J lost 6 bases, and 18 bases lay in between. Germline assignment: CDR1 MNHEY and CDR2 SVGAGI. CDR3 length equals 15 residues. DNA for the CDR3: TGTGCCAGCAGTACCCCTAAGGGGCGGCCGGATACGCAGTATTTT. It translates to CASSTPKGRPDTQYF.

For the CDR3, the DNA is TGTGCCAGCATGAGGGAATCCGACAATGAGCAGTTCTTC. Residues: CASMRESDNEQFF. This chain uses TRBV2 with TRBJ2-1; D may be TRBD2 (5 bases). The CDR3 has 13 residues. V lost 7 bases, J lost 5 bases, and 12 bases lay in between. Germline CDR1 reads SNHLY; CDR2 reads FYNNEI.